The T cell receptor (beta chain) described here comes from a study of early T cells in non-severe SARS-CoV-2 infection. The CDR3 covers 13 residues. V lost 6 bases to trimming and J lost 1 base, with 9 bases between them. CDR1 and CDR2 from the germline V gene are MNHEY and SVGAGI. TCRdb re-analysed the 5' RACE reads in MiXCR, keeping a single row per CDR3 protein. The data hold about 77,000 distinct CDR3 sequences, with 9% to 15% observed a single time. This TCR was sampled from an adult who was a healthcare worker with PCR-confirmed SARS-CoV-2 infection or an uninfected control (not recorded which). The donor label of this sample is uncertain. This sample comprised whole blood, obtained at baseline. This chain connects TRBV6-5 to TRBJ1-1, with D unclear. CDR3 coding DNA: TGTGCCAGCAGACAAGGGCAGAACACTGAAGCTTTCTTT. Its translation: CASRQGQNTEAFF.